These 9 T cell receptor beta chains were sequenced from one sample in a study of regulatory T cells in long-lasting Graves disease (dated by TCRdb to about 2021). The sample's time point label, decoded: persistent/refractory GD, antithyroid drugs over 5 years with positive TRAb. For both TCR sequencing and RNA sequencing, RNA was extracted from PBMCs using TRIzol. Libraries were built with multiplex PCR. Sequencer: Illumina HiSeq 4000. To build TCR beta libraries, CDR3 regions were amplified by Arm-PCR using iRepertoire HTBI primers. TCRdb reworked the public reads: Q25 trimming with fastp, MiXCR clone assembly, productive beta chains retained. Rows matching on CDR3 protein sequence are summarized as one entry with the most common DNA and genes. The sample records 600,000 to 850,000 distinct CDR3 sequences, around 30% of which are singletons. About 42% of the sample belongs to the ten largest clones.

The material was peripheral blood mononuclear cells (PBMCs), obtained when the disease was refractory, from a patient treated with antithyroid drugs. These receptors originate from a female donor with Graves disease.

This clonotype was counted between two and nine times. The chain uses TRBV12-3 or TRBV12-4 and TRBJ1-2; TRBD1 might be the D (5 bases). V was cut by 2 bases and J by 8 bases, with 12 bases left in between. The CDR3 runs 13 residues. CDR3 coding DNA: TGTGCCAGCAGTTTAAGTGGACATGGGGGCTACACCTTC. Translated, it gives CASSLSGHGGYTF.

This clonotype was observed at least ten times. The chain employs TRBV19 and TRBJ2-7; D may match TRBD1 or TRBD2 (5 bases each). In germline, CDR1 is LNHDA, CDR2 SQIVND (reference sequence). Trimming cost V 9 bases and J 0 bases, with 12 bases left between them. The length of the CDR3 is 13 residues. The CDR3: CASSRGGSYEQYF. The CDR3 nucleotides read TGTGCCAGCAGTCGTGGGGGCTCCTACGAGCAGTACTTC.

The rearrangement links TRBV30 to TRBJ2-2, with TRBD2 matching over 10 bases. V dropped 4 bases and J dropped 7; count of bases not matched to a gene: 6. CDR1 is GTSNPN, CDR2 SVGIG, per germline (reference sequence). This CDR3 has 14 amino acids. This chain's CDR3 is CAWNLAGAYGELFF. The CDR3 DNA sequence: TGTGCCTGGAATCTAGCGGGAGCGTACGGGGAGCTGTTTTTT.

This chain joins TRBV7-6 and TRBJ1-1; no definite D call. The CDR3 length is 12 residues. Germline V gene sequence: CDR1 SGHVS, CDR2 FNYEAQ. V was cut by 8 bases and J by 1 base, with 8 bases left in between. The CDR3 loop reads CASGVPNTEAFF. The DNA for the CDR3 is TGTGCCAGCGGGGTCCCGAACACTGAAGCTTTCTTT.

Details on this clonotype: This may come from a read error, since a much larger clone is one base off. The chain carries TRBV28 and TRBJ1-1, with D possibly TRBD1 on 5 matching bases. Trimming removed 3 bases from V and 4 bases from J, with 9 bases in between. The CDR3 consists of 13 residues. Germline lookup yields CDR1 MDHEN and CDR2 SYDVKM. For the CDR3, the DNA is TGTGCCAGCAGTTTGATAGGGGCCACTGAAGCTTTCTTT. Encoded protein: CASSLIGATEAFF.

This chain uses TRBV20-1 with TRBJ1-4; D ambiguous. V dropped 2 bases and J dropped 4 bases, with 14 bases sitting between them. This CDR3 is 15 amino acids long. Germline assignment: CDR1 DFQATT and CDR2 SNEGSKA (reference sequence). CDR3 DNA: TGCAGTGCTAGACCAGGCCTCCCCCTTAATGAAAAACTGTTTTTT. This codes for CSARPGLPLNEKLFF.

The sample holds a few counts of this clonotype. The chain is built from TRBV7-3 and TRBJ2-7; D perhaps matches TRBD2 (5 bases). V lost 3 bases to trimming and J lost 0 bases, with 15 bases between them. This CDR3 region has 16 residues. Per germline, CDR1 SGHTA and CDR2 FQGTGA. CDR3 DNA: TGTGCCAGCAGCTTCCGGTGGGGAGCGGCCTCCTACGAGCAGTACTTC. Protein product: CASSFRWGAASYEQYF.

The V call is TRBV6-1, the J call TRBJ1-2; 8 nucleotides match TRBD1. The CDR3 extends over 17 amino acids. Trimming cost V 6 bases and J 0 bases; bases outside gene matches: 12. CDR1 and CDR2 (germline): MNHNS, SASEGT. The CDR3 is CASRLGDRLISNYGYTF. CDR3 coding DNA: TGTGCCAGCAGACTGGGGGACAGGCTTATCTCTAACTATGGCTACACCTTC.

This clonotype has more than one count but fewer than ten. The rearrangement joins TRBV24-1 to TRBJ1-1; D perhaps matches TRBD1 (5 bases). CDR1 and CDR2 from the germline V gene are KGHDR and SFDVKD. With 8 bases removed from V and 4 bases from J, the gap between germline ends came to 16 bases. The CDR3 is 14 residues long. The CDR3 DNA reads as TGTGCCACCACTAGGGACGCTTGGAGCACTGAAGCTTTCTTT. Translated, it gives CATTRDAWSTEAFF.